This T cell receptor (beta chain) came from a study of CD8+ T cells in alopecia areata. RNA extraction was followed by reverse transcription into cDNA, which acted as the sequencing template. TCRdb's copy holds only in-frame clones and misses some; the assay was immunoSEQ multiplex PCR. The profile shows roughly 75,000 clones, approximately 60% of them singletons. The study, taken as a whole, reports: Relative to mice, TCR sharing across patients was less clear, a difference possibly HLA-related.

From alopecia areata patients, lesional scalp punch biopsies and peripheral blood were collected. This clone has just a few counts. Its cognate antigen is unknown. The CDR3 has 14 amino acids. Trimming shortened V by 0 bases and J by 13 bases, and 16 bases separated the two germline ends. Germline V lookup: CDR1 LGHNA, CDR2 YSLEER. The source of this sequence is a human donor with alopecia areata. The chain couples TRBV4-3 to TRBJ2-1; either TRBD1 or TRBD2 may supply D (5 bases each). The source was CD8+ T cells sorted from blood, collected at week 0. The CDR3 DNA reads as TGCGCCAGCAGCCAAGATATCTCCGGGGACGAACAGTTCTTC. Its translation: CASSQDISGDEQFF.